The 26 T cell receptor beta chains listed next were all sequenced from one sample in a study of T cells in Graves' hyperthyroidism and ophthalmopathy. Amplification yielded TCR beta CDR3 regions, with RNA transcripts as the source. With the HTBI primer set, the TCR CDR3 went through a first round of RT-PCR. TCRdb reanalysed the multiplex PCR reads using MiXCR and keeps one entry per CDR3 protein. This sample yields approximately 370,000 distinct CDR3 sequences, of which approximately 18% are seen a single time; more than 30% belongs to the top ten. The sequencing sample was made of blood. Receptors were obtained from a woman between 25 and 40 years old with Graves' hyperthyroidism that later progressed to Graves' ophthalmopathy.

This clonotype occurred many times. This chain links TRBV7-9 with TRBJ2-1; 8 bases align to TRBD1. The germline V gene has CDR1 SEHNR and CDR2 FQNEAQ (reference sequence). Losses at the gene ends were 5 bases for V and 4 bases for J; bases not matched to a gene: 7. The CDR3 runs 15 residues. The CDR3 DNA reads as TGTGCCAGCAGCCCCAGGGGGCGGAATTACAATGAGCAGTTCTTC. It is translated as CASSPRGRNYNEQFF.

This chain connects TRBV2 to TRBJ2-5, with D perhaps TRBD1 (5 bases). CDR3 length equals 12 residues. The germline V gene has CDR1 SNHLY and CDR2 FYNNEI. V lost 5 bases, J lost 11 bases, and 15 bases lay in between. The CDR3 DNA is TGTGCCAGCAGTTTGGTCGAAGGGGCTCAGTACTTC. This translates into CASSLVEGAQYF. The whole variable domain, filled in from reference TRBV2 and TRBJ2-5, reads EPEVTQTPSHQVTQMGQEVILRCVPISNHLYFYWYRQILGQKVEFLVSFYNNEISEKSEIFDDQFSVERPDGSNFTLKIRSTKLEDSAMYFCASSLVEGAQYFGPGTRLLVL.

This clonotype was detected many times. This chain links TRBV5-6 with TRBJ2-7; 10 positions match TRBD1. Germline V lookup: CDR1 SGHDT, CDR2 YYEEEE. This CDR3 comprises 14 residues. Germline trimming cut 4 bases from V and 4 bases from J; bases unmatched to any gene: 5. The CDR3 DNA reads as TGTGCCAGCAGCACCGCGGGACAGGGGTACGAGCAGTACTTC. Protein product: CASSTAGQGYEQYF.

This clonotype was detected ten times or more. The chain recombines TRBV27 with TRBJ2-1, with TRBD2 identical over 12 bases. The CDR3 is 16 amino acids. Germline V gene lookup returns CDR1 MNHEY and CDR2 SMNVEV (reference sequence). V shed 6 bases, J shed 6 bases, and the junction held 9 bases outside the gene matches. CDR3 bases: TGTGCCAGCAGGACGACTAGCGGGGGACCTCTCAATGAGCAGTTCTTC. This translates into CASRTTSGGPLNEQFF.

A few counts support this clonotype. J is TRBJ2-1 and V is TRBV7-2; 11 nucleotides align to TRBD2. Germline CDR1 SGHTA, CDR2 FQGNSA. V shed 4 bases and J 5 bases; nucleotides not matched to a gene: 10. CDR3 length equals 17 residues. The CDR3 loop reads CASSWGASGGFDNEQFF. The CDR3 bases are TGTGCCAGCAGCTGGGGTGCTAGCGGGGGGTTTGACAATGAGCAGTTCTTC. Together with reference TRBV7-2 and TRBJ2-1, the CDR3 gives the full variable domain: GAGVSQSPSNKVTEKGKDVELRCDPISGHTALYWYRQSLGQGLEFLIYFQGNSAPDKSGLPSDRFSAERTGGSVSTLTIQRTQQEDSAVYLCASSWGASGGFDNEQFFGPGTRLTVL.

This clonotype came up many times. The chain joins TRBV6-2 or TRBV6-3 to TRBJ2-7, with 7 bases fitting TRBD2. Germline loops: CDR1 MNHEY, CDR2 SVGEGT. V shed 0 bases and J 4 bases; nucleotides not matched to a gene: 12. The CDR3 consists of 17 residues. The CDR3 bases are TGTGCCAGCAGTTACTCGACCGGAGCGGGGACGACATACGAGCAGTACTTC. Its protein is CASSYSTGAGTTYEQYF.

This clonotype was recorded many times. The chain employs TRBV6-2 or TRBV6-3 and TRBJ2-1; 10 positions agree with TRBD1. The germline V gene encodes CDR1 MNHEY and CDR2 SVGEGT. V lost 5 bases and J lost 3; bases outside the gene matches: 19. CDR3 length: 20 amino acids. CDR3 amino acids: CASSDGSLDRGRHLYNEQFF. The CDR3 DNA reads TGTGCCAGCAGTGACGGCTCCCTCGACAGGGGGCGGCACCTCTACAATGAGCAGTTCTTC.

This clonotype was counted at least ten times. The V call is TRBV20-1, the J call TRBJ2-7; the match to TRBD1 covers 7 bases. The germline gives CDR1 DFQATT, CDR2 SNEGSKA (reference sequence). Trimming at V came to 4 bases and at J to 3 bases, leaving 3 bases not matched to a gene. The CDR3 is made up of 12 amino acids. Here the CDR3 DNA reads TGCAGTGCTAAGGGACAGTACTACGAGCAGTACTTC. It codes for CSAKGQYYEQYF.

This clonotype was seen a handful of times. V and J are TRBV7-2 and TRBJ1-3; TRBD1 matches at 8 bases. Germline loops: CDR1 SGHTA, CDR2 FQGNSA. The CDR3 spans 15 residues. V shed 1 base, J shed 7 bases, and the junction held 6 bases outside the gene matches. The DNA for the CDR3 is TGTGCCAGCAGCTTAGGGGACAGGAAGAGGAACACCATATATTTT. Its protein is CASSLGDRKRNTIYF.

The sample holds many counts of this clonotype. A much larger clone lies a single base off, so this may be a read error. V is TRBV5-1 and J is TRBJ1-2; TRBD1 matches 9 bases. The CDR3 has 14 amino acids. The V gene's germline CDR1 is SGHRS and CDR2 YFSETQ. In nucleotides, the CDR3 is TGCACCAGCAGCGAAACAGGGGGCGGCTATGGCTACACCTTC. Translation gives CTSSETGGGYGYTF.

The rearrangement links TRBV7-9 to TRBJ2-7; 7 bases line up with TRBD1. Germline values: CDR1 SEHNR, CDR2 FQNEAQ (reference sequence). V shed 5 bases and J 5 bases; nucleotides not matched to a gene: 9. CDR3 length: 14 amino acids. CDR3 in amino acids: CASSHRGISDEQYF. The CDR3 nucleotides read TGTGCCAGCAGCCACAGGGGAATTTCTGACGAGCAGTACTTC.

V usage is TRBV6-1 and J usage is TRBJ2-7; D is ambiguous. Per germline, CDR1 MNHNS and CDR2 SASEGT. Trimming pared 8 bases from V and 2 bases from J, leaving 7 bases between. The CDR3 sequence is 11 residues long. The CDR3, as DNA: TGTGCCAGCTTCGACCCCTACGAGCAGTACTTC. Protein sequence: CASFDPYEQYF.

This clonotype was recorded a few times. This chain connects TRBV5-5 to TRBJ1-5, with TRBD1 matching 9 bases. Trimming took 4 bases from V and 10 from J; bases not matched to a gene: 6. The germline CDR1 and CDR2 sequences are SGHKS and YYEKEE (reference sequence). The CDR3 loop spans 13 amino acids. The CDR3 sequence is CASSGGTGHPQHF. CDR3 sequence (DNA): TGTGCCAGCAGCGGGGGGACAGGGCACCCCCAGCATTTT.

The chain uses TRBV28 and TRBJ2-7, with TRBD2 identical over 8 bases. V gave up 6 bases and J gave up 2 bases; unmatched junction bases: 6. The CDR3 has 14 residues. Looked up from germline, CDR1 is MDHEN and CDR2 is SYDVKM. CDR3 sequence reads: CASRGTSITYEQYF. As DNA, the CDR3 is TGTGCCAGCAGGGGGACTAGTATCACCTACGAGCAGTACTTC.

The sample holds many counts of this clonotype. V gene TRBV28 combines with J gene TRBJ1-4; no firm D call. This CDR3 has 10 amino acids. CDR1 and CDR2 from the germline V gene are MDHEN and SYDVKM. The V gene lost 5 bases and the J gene lost 8 bases, with 3 bases spanning the gap. CDR3 sequence (DNA): TGTGCCAGCAGTGGCGAAAAACTGTTTTTT. The encoded protein is CASSGEKLFF.

V and J are TRBV2 and TRBJ1-5; possible D gene TRBD1, 5 bases. The CDR3 sequence is 14 residues long. Trimming removed 1 base from V and 4 bases from J, with 8 bases in between. Germline V CDR1 and CDR2: SNHLY, FYNNEI. DNA of the CDR3: TGTGCCAGCAGTGAAGAGGCAGGGAATCAGCCCCAGCATTTT. It codes for CASSEEAGNQPQHF.

This clonotype was counted at least ten times. The chain combines TRBV13 with TRBJ1-5, with 7 bases aligning to TRBD1. The CDR3 contains 13 residues. The germline CDR1 and CDR2 sequences are PRHDT and FYEKMQ (reference sequence). V shed 4 bases, J shed 6 bases, and the junction held 3 bases outside the gene matches. The CDR3 coding sequence is TGTGCCAGCAGCTACAGGGGTGGTCAGCCCCAGCATTTT. This encodes CASSYRGGQPQHF. The whole variable domain, remainder taken from reference TRBV13 and TRBJ1-5, is AAGVIQSPRHLIKEKRETATLKCYPIPRHDTVYWYQQGPGQDPQFLISFYEKMQSDKGSIPDRFSAQQFSDYHSELNMSSLELGDSALYFCASSYRGGQPQHFGDGTRLSIL.

The table lists this clonotype with many counts. The chain joins TRBV5-1 to TRBJ2-7, with TRBD1 matching 9 bases. Trimming took 6 bases from V and 7 from J; bases not matched to a gene: 14. Germline loops: CDR1 SGHRS, CDR2 YFSETQ. The CDR3 is made up of 15 amino acids. In nucleotides, the CDR3 is TGCGCCAGCACCGACGACGGGACAGGGTTTCGGGAGCAGTACTTC. It encodes CASTDDGTGFREQYF.

This clonotype was seen only a few times. V and J are TRBV5-1 and TRBJ2-7; D might be TRBD1 (5 bases). The CDR3 has 15 amino acids. Per germline, CDR1 SGHRS and CDR2 YFSETQ. Between the trimmed V and J ends, which lost 0 bases and 6 bases, there was a span of 16 bases. CDR3 residues: CASSLEGRAVREQYF. CDR3 nucleotide sequence: TGCGCCAGCAGCTTGGAAGGCAGGGCGGTCCGCGAGCAGTACTTC.

Of note for this clonotype: This could be a read error, since a much larger clone is one nucleotide away. Here the CDR3 reads CASRTEGHYEQYF. In DNA form, the CDR3 reads TGTGCCAGCAGAACAGAGGGGCACTACGAGCAGTACTTC. This rearrangement joins TRBV27 to TRBJ2-7; D tentatively fits TRBD1 or TRBD2 (5 bases each). The CDR3 loop spans 13 amino acids. Per the germline V gene, CDR1 is MNHEY and CDR2 is SMNVEV (reference sequence). Trimming shortened V by 6 bases and J by 3 bases, and 12 bases separated the two germline ends.

J is TRBJ1-2 and V is TRBV7-2; tentatively, D is TRBD1 (5 bases). Germline-derived CDR1 and CDR2 are SGHTA and FQGNSA. The CDR3 length is 16 residues. The ends were cut back, 1 base at V and 4 bases at J, with 16 bases in the middle. CDR3 loop: CASSLGTGPASYGYTF. DNA of the CDR3: TGTGCCAGCAGCTTAGGAACAGGTCCTGCTAGCTATGGCTACACCTTC.

The chain employs TRBV20-1 and TRBJ2-7; 9 bases align to TRBD1. Looked up from germline, CDR1 is DFQATT and CDR2 is SNEGSKA (reference sequence). This CDR3 comprises 15 residues. Germline trimming cut 3 bases from V and 4 bases from J; bases unmatched to any gene: 10. DNA for the CDR3: TGCAGTGCTAGCGATTCCGGGACAGGGTATTACGAGCAGTACTTC. It translates to CSASDSGTGYYEQYF.

This rearrangement joins TRBV6-1 to TRBJ1-1; D is undetermined. Per the germline V gene, CDR1 is MNHNS and CDR2 is SASEGT. V was trimmed by 7 bases and J by 1 base, leaving 4 bases between them. The CDR3 covers 11 residues. CDR3 sequence (DNA): TGTGCCAGCATGACGAACACTGAAGCTTTCTTT. It specifies CASMTNTEAFF.

The gene calls are TRBV19 and TRBJ1-1; D might be TRBD1 (6 bases). From germline, CDR1 is LNHDA and CDR2 SQIVND (reference sequence). V lost 2 bases to trimming and J lost 1 base, with 14 bases between them. The CDR3 has 16 amino acids. CDR3 amino acids: CASSINRVGKNTEAFF. The CDR3 DNA is TGTGCCAGTAGTATAAACAGGGTCGGAAAGAACACTGAAGCTTTCTTT. Supplemented by reference TRBV19 and TRBJ1-1, the full variable domain reads DGGITQSPKYLFRKEGQNVTLSCEQNLNHDAMYWYRQDPGQGLRLIYYSQIVNDFQKGDIAEGYSVSREKKESFPLTVTSAQKNPTAFYLCASSINRVGKNTEAFFGQGTRLTVV.

This clonotype appeared a few times. V is TRBV15 and J is TRBJ1-6, with 7 bases fitting TRBD1. The CDR3 length is 19 residues. Germline V lookup: CDR1 LNHNV, CDR2 YYDKDF (reference sequence). Unmatched junction bases numbered 15, after V lost 0 bases and J lost 7 bases. In DNA form, the CDR3 reads TGTGCCACCAGCAGAGAAGGATACTCGATAAGGGGGCGAAATTCACCCCTCCACTTT. Translating gives CATSREGYSIRGRNSPLHF.

V and J are TRBV5-4 and TRBJ2-1; TRBD1 matches 7 bases. The V and J ends lost 6 bases and 1 base, in that order; junction bases with no gene match: 13. Germline CDR1 and CDR2: SGHNT and YYREEE (reference sequence). The CDR3 loop spans 17 amino acids. CDR3 amino acids: CASKRLNRQGSYNEQFF. CDR3 coding DNA: TGTGCCAGCAAAAGGCTGAATAGACAGGGATCCTACAATGAGCAGTTCTTC.